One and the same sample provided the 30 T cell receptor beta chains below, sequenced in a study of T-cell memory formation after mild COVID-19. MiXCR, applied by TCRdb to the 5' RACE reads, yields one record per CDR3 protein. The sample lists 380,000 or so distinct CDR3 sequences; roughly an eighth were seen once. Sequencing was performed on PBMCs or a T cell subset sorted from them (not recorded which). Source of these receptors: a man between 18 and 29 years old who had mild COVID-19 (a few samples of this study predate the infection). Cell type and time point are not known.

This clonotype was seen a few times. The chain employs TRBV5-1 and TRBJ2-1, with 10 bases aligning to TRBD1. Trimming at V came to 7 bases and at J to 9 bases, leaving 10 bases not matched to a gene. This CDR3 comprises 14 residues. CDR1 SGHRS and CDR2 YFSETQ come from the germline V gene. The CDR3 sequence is CASRTGTGDGEQFF. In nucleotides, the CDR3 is TGCGCCAGCCGGACCGGGACAGGGGATGGTGAGCAGTTCTTC.

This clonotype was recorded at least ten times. In DNA form, the CDR3 reads TGTGCCAGTAGTATATATGGGGGCTACGAGCAGTACTTC. Translating gives CASSIYGGYEQYF. The chain recombines TRBV19 with TRBJ2-7; D may correspond to TRBD1 or TRBD2 (5 bases each). CDR3 length: 13 residues. V lost 2 bases to trimming and J lost 3 bases, with 8 bases between them. Germline loops: CDR1 LNHDA, CDR2 SQIVND (reference sequence).

The CDR3 DNA reads as TGTGCCAGTAGTATCCCGGACTCGCCCGGGGAGCTGTTTTTT. Translating it yields CASSIPDSPGELFF. This chain links TRBV19 with TRBJ2-2; a weak D match, TRBD2 (5 bases). There are 14 residues in the CDR3. The germline V and J ends were trimmed by 3 bases and 6 bases, with 11 bases remaining between them. CDR1 is LNHDA, CDR2 SQIVND, per germline (reference sequence).

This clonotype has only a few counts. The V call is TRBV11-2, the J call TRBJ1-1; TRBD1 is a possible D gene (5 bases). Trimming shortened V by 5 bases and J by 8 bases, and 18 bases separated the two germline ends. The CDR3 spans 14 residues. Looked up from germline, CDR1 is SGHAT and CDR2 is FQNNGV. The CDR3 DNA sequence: TGTGCCAGCAGCCCAGTGGTGGGGCTGGGGGAAGCTTTCTTT. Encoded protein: CASSPVVGLGEAFF.

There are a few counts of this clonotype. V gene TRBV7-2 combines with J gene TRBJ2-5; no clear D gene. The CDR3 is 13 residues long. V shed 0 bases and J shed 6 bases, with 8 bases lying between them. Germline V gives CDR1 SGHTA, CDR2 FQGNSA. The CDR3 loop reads CASSLASEKTQYF. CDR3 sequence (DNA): TGTGCCAGCAGCTTAGCTTCGGAGAAGACCCAGTACTTC.

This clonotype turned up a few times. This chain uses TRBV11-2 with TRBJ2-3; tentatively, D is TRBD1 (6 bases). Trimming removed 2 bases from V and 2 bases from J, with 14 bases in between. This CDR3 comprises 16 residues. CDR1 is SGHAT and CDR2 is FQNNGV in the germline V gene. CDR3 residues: CASSLLPGQITDTQYF. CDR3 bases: TGTGCCAGCAGCTTACTTCCGGGACAAATCACAGATACGCAGTATTTT.

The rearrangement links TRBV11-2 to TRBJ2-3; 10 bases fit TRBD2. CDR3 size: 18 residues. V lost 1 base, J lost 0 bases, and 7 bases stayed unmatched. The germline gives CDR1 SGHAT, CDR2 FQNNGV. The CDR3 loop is CASSLVASGGTSTDTQYF. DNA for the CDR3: TGTGCCAGCAGCTTAGTGGCTAGCGGGGGTACTAGCACAGATACGCAGTATTTT.

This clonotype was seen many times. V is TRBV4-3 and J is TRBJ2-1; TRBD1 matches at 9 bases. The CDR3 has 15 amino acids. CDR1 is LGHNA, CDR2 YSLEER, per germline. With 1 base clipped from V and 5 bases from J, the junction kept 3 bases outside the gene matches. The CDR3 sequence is CASSQGWTGDNEQFF. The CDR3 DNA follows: TGCGCCAGCAGCCAAGGTTGGACAGGGGACAATGAGCAGTTCTTC.

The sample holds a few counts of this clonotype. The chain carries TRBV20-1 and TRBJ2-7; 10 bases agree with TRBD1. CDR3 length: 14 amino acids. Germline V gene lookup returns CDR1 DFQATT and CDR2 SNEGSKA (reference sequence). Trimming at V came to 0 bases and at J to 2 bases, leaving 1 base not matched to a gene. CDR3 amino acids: CSAREGQGAYEQYF. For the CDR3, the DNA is TGCAGTGCTAGAGAAGGACAGGGGGCCTACGAGCAGTACTTC.

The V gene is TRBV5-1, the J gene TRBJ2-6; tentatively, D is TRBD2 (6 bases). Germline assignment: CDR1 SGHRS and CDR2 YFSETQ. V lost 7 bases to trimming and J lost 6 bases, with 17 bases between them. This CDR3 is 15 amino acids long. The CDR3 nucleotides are TGCGCCAGCGGACCCCTTAGCGGCGAGGCCAACGTCCTGACTTTC. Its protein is CASGPLSGEANVLTF.

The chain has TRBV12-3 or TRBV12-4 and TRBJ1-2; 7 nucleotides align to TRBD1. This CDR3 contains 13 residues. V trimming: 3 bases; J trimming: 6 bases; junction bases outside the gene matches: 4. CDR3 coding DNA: TGTGCCAGCAGTTTCACTGGGACAGATGGCTACACCTTC. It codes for CASSFTGTDGYTF.

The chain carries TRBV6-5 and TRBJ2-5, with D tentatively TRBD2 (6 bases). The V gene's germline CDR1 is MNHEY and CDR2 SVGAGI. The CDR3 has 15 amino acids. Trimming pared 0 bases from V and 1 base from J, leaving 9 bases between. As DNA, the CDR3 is TGTGCCAGCAGTTACTCGAACGGGGGCCAAGAGACCCAGTACTTC. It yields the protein CASSYSNGGQETQYF.

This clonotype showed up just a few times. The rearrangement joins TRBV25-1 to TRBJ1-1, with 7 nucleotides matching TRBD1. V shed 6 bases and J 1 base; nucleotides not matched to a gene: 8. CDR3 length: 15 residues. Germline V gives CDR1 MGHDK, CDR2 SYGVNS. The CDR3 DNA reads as TGTGCCAGCAGAAGGACAGGAGGGGGGAACACTGAAGCTTTCTTT. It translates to CASRRTGGGNTEAFF.

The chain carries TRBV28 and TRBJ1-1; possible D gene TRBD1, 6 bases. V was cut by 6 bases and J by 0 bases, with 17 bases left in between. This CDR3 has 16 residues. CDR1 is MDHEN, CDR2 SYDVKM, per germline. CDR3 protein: CASSLLPGEVNTEAFF. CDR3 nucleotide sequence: TGTGCCAGCAGCCTATTACCAGGGGAGGTGAACACTGAAGCTTTCTTT. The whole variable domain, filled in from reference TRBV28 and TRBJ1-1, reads DVKVTQSSRYLVKRTGEKVFLECVQDMDHENMFWYRQDPGLGLRLIYFSYDVKMKEKGDIPEGYSVSREKKERFSLILESASTNQTSMYLCASSLLPGEVNTEAFFGQGTRLTVV.

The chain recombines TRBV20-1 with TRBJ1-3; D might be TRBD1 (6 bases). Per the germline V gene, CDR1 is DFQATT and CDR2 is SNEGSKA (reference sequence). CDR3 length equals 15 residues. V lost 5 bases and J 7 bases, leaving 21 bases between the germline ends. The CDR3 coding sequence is TGCAGTGCTGCCCGGGACACTGTTGTTTGGAACACCATATATTTT. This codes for CSAARDTVVWNTIYF.

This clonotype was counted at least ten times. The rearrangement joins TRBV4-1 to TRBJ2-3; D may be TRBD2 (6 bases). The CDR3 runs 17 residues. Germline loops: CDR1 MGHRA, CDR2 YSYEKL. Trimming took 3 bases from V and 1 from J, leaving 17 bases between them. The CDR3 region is CASSHASESGGTDTQYF. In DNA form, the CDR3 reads TGCGCCAGCAGCCATGCCTCGGAGTCGGGGGGCACAGATACGCAGTATTTT.

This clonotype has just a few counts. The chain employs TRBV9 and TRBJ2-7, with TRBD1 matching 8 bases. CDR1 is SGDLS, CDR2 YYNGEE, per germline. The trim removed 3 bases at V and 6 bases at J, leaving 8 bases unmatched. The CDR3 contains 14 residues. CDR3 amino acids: CASSAPTGEPEQYF. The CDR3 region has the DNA TGTGCCAGCAGCGCACCGACAGGGGAGCCCGAGCAGTACTTC.

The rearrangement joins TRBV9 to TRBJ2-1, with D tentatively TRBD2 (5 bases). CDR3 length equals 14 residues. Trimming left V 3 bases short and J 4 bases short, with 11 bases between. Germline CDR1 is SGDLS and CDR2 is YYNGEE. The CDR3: CASSGSREYNEQFF. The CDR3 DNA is TGTGCCAGCAGCGGGTCAAGGGAGTACAATGAGCAGTTCTTC.

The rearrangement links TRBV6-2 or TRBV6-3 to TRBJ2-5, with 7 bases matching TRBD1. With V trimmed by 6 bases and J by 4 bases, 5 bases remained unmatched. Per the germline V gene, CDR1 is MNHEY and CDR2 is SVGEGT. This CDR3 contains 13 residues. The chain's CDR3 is CASRRRTGETQYF. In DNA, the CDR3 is TGTGCCAGCAGACGACGGACAGGAGAGACCCAGTACTTC.

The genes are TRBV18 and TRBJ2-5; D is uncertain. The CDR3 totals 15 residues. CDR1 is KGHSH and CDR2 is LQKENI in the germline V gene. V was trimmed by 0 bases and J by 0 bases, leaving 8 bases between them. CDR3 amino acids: CASSPPVLNQETQYF. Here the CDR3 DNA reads TGTGCCAGCTCACCACCGGTCCTAAACCAAGAGACCCAGTACTTC.

CDR3 DNA: TGTGCCAGCGGCCCCTTTGAGGGGATAAGGATCTACGAGCAGTACTTC. Translation gives CASGPFEGIRIYEQYF. This chain links TRBV7-9 with TRBJ2-7, with D perhaps TRBD1 or TRBD2 (5 bases each). V lost 8 bases, J lost 3 bases, and 23 bases lay in between. Per germline, CDR1 SEHNR and CDR2 FQNEAQ (reference sequence). CDR3 length equals 16 residues.

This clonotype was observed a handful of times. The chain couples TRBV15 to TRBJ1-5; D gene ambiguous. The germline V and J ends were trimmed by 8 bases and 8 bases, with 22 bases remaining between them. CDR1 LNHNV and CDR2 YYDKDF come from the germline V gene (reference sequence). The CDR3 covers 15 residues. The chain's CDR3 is CATSQKELSLEPQHF. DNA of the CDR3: TGTGCCACCTCCCAGAAAGAGTTATCCCTGGAGCCCCAGCATTTT.

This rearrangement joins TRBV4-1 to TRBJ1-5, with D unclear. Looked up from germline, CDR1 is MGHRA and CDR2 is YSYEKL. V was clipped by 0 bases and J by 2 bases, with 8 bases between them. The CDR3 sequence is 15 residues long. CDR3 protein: CASSQDSSGNQPQHF. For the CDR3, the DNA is TGCGCCAGCAGCCAAGATTCTAGTGGCAATCAGCCCCAGCATTTT.

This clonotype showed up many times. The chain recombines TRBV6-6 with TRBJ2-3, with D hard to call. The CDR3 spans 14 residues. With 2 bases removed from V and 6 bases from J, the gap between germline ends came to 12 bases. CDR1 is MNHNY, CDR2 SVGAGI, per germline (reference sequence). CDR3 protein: CASSYKGPLDTQYF. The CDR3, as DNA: TGTGCCAGCAGTTACAAAGGTCCGTTGGATACGCAGTATTTT.

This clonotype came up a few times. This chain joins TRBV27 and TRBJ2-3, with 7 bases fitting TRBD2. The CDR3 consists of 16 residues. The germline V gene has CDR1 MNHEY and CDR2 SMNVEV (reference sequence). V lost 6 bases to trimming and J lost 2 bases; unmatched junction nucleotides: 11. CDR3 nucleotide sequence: TGTGCCAGCAGATTTTCCGGGGGGTTTCCCACAGATACGCAGTATTTT. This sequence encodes CASRFSGGFPTDTQYF.

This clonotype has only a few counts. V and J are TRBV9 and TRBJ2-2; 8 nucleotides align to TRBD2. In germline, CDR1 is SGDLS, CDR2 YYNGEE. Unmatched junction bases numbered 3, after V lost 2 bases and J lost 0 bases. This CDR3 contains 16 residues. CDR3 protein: CASSVLAGPNTGELFF. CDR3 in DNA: TGTGCCAGCAGCGTCCTAGCGGGCCCGAACACCGGGGAGCTGTTTTTT.

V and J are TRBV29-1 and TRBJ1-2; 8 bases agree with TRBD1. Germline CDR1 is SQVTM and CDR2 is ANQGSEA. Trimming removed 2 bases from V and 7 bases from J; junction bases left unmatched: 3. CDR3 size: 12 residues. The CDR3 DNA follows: TGCAGCGTTGAAAGGCAGGGGGCTGGCTACACCTTC. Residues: CSVERQGAGYTF.

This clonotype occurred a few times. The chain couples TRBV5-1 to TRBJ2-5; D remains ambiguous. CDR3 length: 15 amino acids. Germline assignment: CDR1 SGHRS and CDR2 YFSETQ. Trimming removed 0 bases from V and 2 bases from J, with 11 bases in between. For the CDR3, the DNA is TGCGCCAGCAGCTTGGACAAGTCGGGTCAAGAGACCCAGTACTTC. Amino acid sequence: CASSLDKSGQETQYF.

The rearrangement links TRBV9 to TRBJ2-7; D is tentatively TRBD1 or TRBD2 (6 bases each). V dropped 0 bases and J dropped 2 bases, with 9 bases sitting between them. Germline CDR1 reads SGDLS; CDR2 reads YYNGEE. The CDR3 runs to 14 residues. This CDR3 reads CASSVEGGTYEQYF. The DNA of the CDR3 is TGTGCCAGCAGCGTAGAAGGGGGGACCTACGAGCAGTACTTC. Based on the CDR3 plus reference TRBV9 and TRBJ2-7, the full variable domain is DSGVTQTPKHLITATGQRVTLRCSPRSGDLSVYWYQQSLDQGLQFLIQYYNGEERAKGNILERFSAQQFPDLHSELNLSSLELGDSALYFCASSVEGGTYEQYFGPGTRLTVT.

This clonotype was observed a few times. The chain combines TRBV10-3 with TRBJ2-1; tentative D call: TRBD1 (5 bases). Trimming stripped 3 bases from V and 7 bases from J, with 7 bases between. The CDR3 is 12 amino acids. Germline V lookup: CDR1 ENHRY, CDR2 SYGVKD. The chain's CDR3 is CAISEGANEQFF. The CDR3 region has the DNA TGTGCCATCAGTGAAGGGGCGAATGAGCAGTTCTTC.